Listed here are 28 T cell receptor beta chains from one sample, sequenced in a study of cytomegalovirus exposure and HLA in healthy donors. Sequencing was performed with immunoSEQ multiplex PCR; in TCRdb, only in-frame clones are kept and a portion is missing. The sample shows 150,000 to 200,000 clones, about 86% of them seen only once. Input material: PBMCs. Every receptor here comes from a woman between 18 and 29 years old in good health and CMV-seropositive.

This clone came up once. The rearrangement joins TRBV5-6 to TRBJ1-2; D may be TRBD1 (6 bases). In germline, CDR1 is SGHDT, CDR2 YYEEEE. Trimming stripped 2 bases from V and 7 bases from J, with 24 bases between. CDR3 length: 17 residues. In nucleotides, the CDR3 is TGTGCCAGCAGCTTTCCAGTCCCATCTACAGGGTGGATTGGCTACACCTTC. Translated: CASSFPVPSTGWIGYTF.

The V call is TRBV6-1, the J call TRBJ2-5; 9 bases are shared with TRBD2. V lost 3 bases, J lost 4 bases, and 9 bases stayed unmatched. The germline V gene encodes CDR1 MNHNS and CDR2 SASEGT. The CDR3 is made up of 16 amino acids. The CDR3 sequence: CASSEQGGGGGETQYF. In nucleotides, the CDR3 is TGTGCCAGCAGTGAGCAAGGTGGCGGGGGGGGAGAGACCCAGTACTTC.

With respect to this clone: Other nucleotide sequences in the sample specify the same CDR3. V is TRBV2 and J is TRBJ1-2, with 8 positions matching TRBD1. Germline V gene lookup returns CDR1 SNHLY and CDR2 FYNNEI. The CDR3 loop spans 13 amino acids. The J segment lost 6 bases and the V segment lost 5 bases, leaving 5 bases of the junction unmatched. CDR3 protein: CASSRTGGDGYTF. CDR3 nucleotide sequence: TGTGCCAGCAGTCGTACAGGGGGTGATGGCTACACCTTC.

The V call is TRBV9, the J call TRBJ1-2; 9 bases match TRBD1. Trimming removed 3 bases from V and 4 bases from J; junction bases left unmatched: 4. The CDR3 length is 14 residues. CDR1 is SGDLS, CDR2 YYNGEE, per germline. CDR3 coding DNA: TGTGCCAGCAGCGCTGGACAGGGGCCCTATGGCTACACCTTC. It encodes CASSAGQGPYGYTF.

This clone was seen a few times. A much bigger clone sits one base away, suggesting this may be a read error. Other DNA sequences from this sample encode an identical CDR3 as well. The V call is TRBV4-1, the J call TRBJ1-2, with unresolved D. This CDR3 spans 12 amino acids. V shed 0 bases and J shed 7 bases, with 6 bases lying between them. The V gene's germline CDR1 is MGHRA and CDR2 YSYEKL. The CDR3 protein is CASSQDAGGYTF. The DNA of the CDR3 is TGCGCCAGCAGCCAAGATGCCGGTGGCTACACCTTC.

The genes are TRBV5-1 and TRBJ2-5, with TRBD2 matching 12 bases. Germline-derived CDR1 and CDR2 are SGHRS and YFSETQ. Trimming at V came to 5 bases and at J to 1 base, leaving 0 bases not matched to a gene. The CDR3 runs to 14 residues. CDR3 nucleotides: TGCGCCAGCAGACTAGCGGGGGGCCAAGAGACCCAGTACTTC. It yields the protein CASRLAGGQETQYF.

This chain links TRBV9 with TRBJ1-2, with D perhaps TRBD1 (6 bases). Germline V gene sequence: CDR1 SGDLS, CDR2 YYNGEE. V gave up 0 bases and J gave up 2 bases, with 11 bases separating them. This CDR3 spans 15 amino acids. CDR3 sequence: CASSVDGQPNYGYTF. The CDR3 DNA reads as TGTGCCAGCAGCGTAGATGGACAGCCGAACTATGGCTACACCTTC.

The chain carries TRBV7-2 and TRBJ2-5; 10 nucleotides agree with TRBD1. Germline-derived CDR1 and CDR2 are SGHTA and FQGNSA. The V and J ends lost 1 base and 2 bases, in that order; junction bases with no gene match: 7. This CDR3 spans 17 amino acids. The CDR3 DNA follows: TGTGCCAGCAGCTTAGGGTGGGGGGACAGGGGACAAGAGACCCAGTACTTC. It specifies CASSLGWGDRGQETQYF.

This rearrangement joins TRBV2 to TRBJ1-3; D gene unclear. This CDR3 comprises 15 residues. Trimming shortened V by 4 bases and J by 0 bases, and 10 bases separated the two germline ends. Germline values: CDR1 SNHLY, CDR2 FYNNEI. CDR3 coding DNA: TGTGCCAGCAGTGCCGGGAGTTACTCTGGAAACACCATATATTTT. This translates into CASSAGSYSGNTIYF.

This chain uses TRBV19 with TRBJ1-1; D remains unclear. Per the germline V gene, CDR1 is LNHDA and CDR2 is SQIVND (reference sequence). CDR3 length equals 13 residues. Trimming removed 6 bases from V and 0 bases from J, with 8 bases in between. In DNA, the CDR3 is TGTGCCAGTAGCATCGACTTGAACACTGAAGCTTTCTTT. It encodes CASSIDLNTEAFF.

The chain recombines TRBV6-6 with TRBJ2-3; TRBD1 agrees at 7 bases. Per the germline V gene, CDR1 is MNHNY and CDR2 is SVGAGI (reference sequence). V lost 6 bases and J lost 1; bases outside the gene matches: 1. The CDR3 covers 13 residues. Here the CDR3 DNA reads TGTGCCAGCAGCGACAGGGGCACAGATACGCAGTATTTT. Amino acid sequence: CASSDRGTDTQYF.

The V call is TRBV27, the J call TRBJ1-6; 12 positions agree with TRBD1. Losses at the gene ends were 5 bases for V and 8 bases for J; bases not matched to a gene: 10. The CDR3 is 17 amino acids. In germline, CDR1 is MNHEY, CDR2 SMNVEV (reference sequence). The CDR3 region has the DNA TGTGCCAGCAGTGGAACCGGGACAGGGGGCCTTTATTCACCCCTCCACTTT. Encoded protein: CASSGTGTGGLYSPLHF.

This rearrangement joins TRBV7-6 to TRBJ2-2; D call uncertain. Germline values: CDR1 SGHVS, CDR2 FNYEAQ. This CDR3 is built from 16 residues. V was clipped by 0 bases and J by 3 bases, with 11 bases between them. This CDR3 reads CASSLAHPPDTGELFF. The CDR3 nucleotides are TGTGCCAGCAGCTTAGCCCACCCCCCGGACACCGGGGAGCTGTTTTTT.

The V call is TRBV2, the J call TRBJ1-2, with 10 bases aligning to TRBD1. The germline CDR1 and CDR2 sequences are SNHLY and FYNNEI. The trim removed 8 bases at V and 1 base at J, leaving 4 bases unmatched. This CDR3 contains 14 residues. CDR3 in DNA: TGTGCCAGCGCGAGGGACAGGGGTAACTATGGCTACACCTTC. It is translated as CASARDRGNYGYTF.

The chain couples TRBV18 to TRBJ1-1, with 9 bases matching TRBD1. J gave up 6 bases and V 3 bases, and 5 bases lay outside the gene matches. Looked up from germline, CDR1 is KGHSH and CDR2 is LQKENI. This CDR3 is 14 amino acids long. CDR3 amino acids: CASSPTGGDAEAFF. In DNA form, the CDR3 reads TGTGCCAGCTCACCCACAGGGGGCGACGCTGAAGCTTTCTTT.

This CDR3 is CAISERERRNEQFF. CDR3 nucleotides: TGTGCCATCAGTGAGCGTGAACGCAGGAATGAGCAGTTCTTC. The chain is built from TRBV10-3 and TRBJ2-1; no definite D call. The CDR3 is made up of 14 amino acids. Germline-derived CDR1 and CDR2 are ENHRY and SYGVKD. V lost 2 bases and J 7 bases, leaving 12 bases between the germline ends.

This clone was picked up many times. The chain's CDR3 is CASSQDHGVGSPLHF. CDR3 nucleotide sequence: TGCGCCAGCAGCCAAGATCATGGAGTAGGCTCACCCCTCCACTTT. The chain combines TRBV4-1 with TRBJ1-6; no clear D. This CDR3 contains 15 residues. V gave up 0 bases and J gave up 10 bases, with 13 bases separating them. The germline V gene encodes CDR1 MGHRA and CDR2 YSYEKL.

The chain couples TRBV10-3 to TRBJ2-1; 10 bases fit TRBD2. Germline V gene sequence: CDR1 ENHRY, CDR2 SYGVKD. The V and J ends lost 4 bases and 4 bases, in that order; junction bases with no gene match: 7. The CDR3 covers 16 residues. CDR3 residues: CAISGVAGGLYNEQFF. For the CDR3, the DNA is TGTGCCATCAGTGGGGTAGCGGGGGGCTTATACAATGAGCAGTTCTTC.

The chain combines TRBV6-5 with TRBJ2-7, with 7 bases fitting TRBD1. The CDR3 has 14 residues. Per germline, CDR1 MNHEY and CDR2 SVGAGI. V trimming: 5 bases; J trimming: 3 bases; junction bases outside the gene matches: 7. CDR3 in DNA: TGTGCCAGCAGTGAGGCCAGGGGGTACTACGAGCAGTACTTC. As protein: CASSEARGYYEQYF.

J is TRBJ1-2 and V is TRBV11-2; 12 bases align to TRBD1. J gave up 4 bases and V 6 bases, and 18 bases lay outside the gene matches. Per the germline V gene, CDR1 is SGHAT and CDR2 is FQNNGV. CDR3 length equals 19 residues. The chain's CDR3 is CASSPEAPGQGAALYGYTF. The CDR3 DNA reads as TGTGCCAGCAGTCCTGAGGCGCCGGGACAGGGGGCAGCTCTCTATGGCTACACCTTC.

This clone was seen just once. This chain connects TRBV10-3 to TRBJ1-4, with a tentative D call TRBD1 (5 bases). The CDR3 consists of 13 residues. V was pared by 9 bases and J by 2 bases, with 10 bases between. Germline assignment: CDR1 ENHRY and CDR2 SYGVKD. The CDR3 protein is CAIKTETNEKLFF. The CDR3 nucleotides are TGTGCCATTAAGACAGAGACTAATGAAAAACTGTTTTTT.

The rearrangement uses TRBV5-6 and TRBJ1-6; no firm D call. The V end lost 4 bases, the J end lost 0 bases, and 17 bases lay between the germline ends. The germline V gene encodes CDR1 SGHDT and CDR2 YYEEEE. The CDR3 contains 18 residues. CDR3 bases: TGTGCCAGCAGCAAATCAGCAGGCGAAAGCTCCTATAATTCACCCCTCCACTTT. The encoded protein is CASSKSAGESSYNSPLHF. Full variable domain (missing parts from reference TRBV5-6 and TRBJ1-6): DAGVTQSPTHLIKTRGQQVTLRCSPKSGHDTVSWYQQALGQGPQFIFQYYEEEERQRGNFPDRFSGHQFPNYSSELNVNALLLGDSALYLCASSKSAGESSYNSPLHFGNGTRLTVT.

The gene calls are TRBV7-9 and TRBJ2-5, with a possible D match to TRBD1 (5 bases). Trimming removed 5 bases at V and 2 bases at J, with 15 bases between. This CDR3 has 15 residues. Germline CDR1 SEHNR, CDR2 FQNEAQ (reference sequence). CDR3 DNA: TGTGCCAGCAGCAACTTCGACAGTCAACAAGAGACCCAGTACTTC. This codes for CASSNFDSQQETQYF. Combining the CDR3 with reference TRBV7-9 and TRBJ2-5 gives the whole variable domain DTGVSQNPRHKITKRGQNVTFRCDPISEHNRLYWYRQTLGQGPEFLTYFQNEAQLEKSRLLSDRFSAERPKGSFSTLEIQRTEQGDSAMYLCASSNFDSQQETQYFGPGTRLLVL.

V and J are TRBV28 and TRBJ2-3; TRBD2 aligns across 7 bases. V shed 5 bases and J 2 bases; nucleotides not matched to a gene: 10. This CDR3 spans 16 amino acids. CDR1 is MDHEN and CDR2 is SYDVKM in the germline V gene. The CDR3: CASSPSGRGYTDTQYF. In DNA, the CDR3 is TGTGCCAGCAGTCCCTCTGGGCGGGGGTACACAGATACGCAGTATTTT.

The gene calls are TRBV7-2 and TRBJ2-7; maybe TRBD2 (5 bases). Germline V gene lookup returns CDR1 SGHTA and CDR2 FQGNSA. The CDR3 spans 13 residues. V was shortened by 2 bases and J by 2 bases, with 7 bases between the two germline ends. CDR3 bases: TGTGCCAGCAGCTTAAGCGGACCCTACGAGCAGTACTTC. Translating it yields CASSLSGPYEQYF. Full variable domain (remainder filled in from reference TRBV7-2 and TRBJ2-7): GAGVSQSPSNKVTEKGKDVELRCDPISGHTALYWYRQSLGQGLEFLIYFQGNSAPDKSGLPSDRFSAERTGGSVSTLTIQRTQQEDSAVYLCASSLSGPYEQYFGPGTRLTVT.

The chain links TRBV28 to TRBJ1-5; D gene ambiguous. This CDR3 comprises 16 residues. Trimming removed 4 bases from V and 7 bases from J, with 20 bases in between. Germline assignment: CDR1 MDHEN and CDR2 SYDVKM. CDR3 DNA sequence: TGTGCCAGCAGTTCCGCTGAGCGGGCGAAATTCCAGCCCCAGCATTTT. Translated, it gives CASSSAERAKFQPQHF.

This chain joins TRBV5-1 and TRBJ2-5; D is undetermined. Between the trimmed V and J ends, which lost 1 base and 1 base, there was a span of 5 bases. The CDR3 runs to 13 residues. Germline-derived CDR1 and CDR2 are SGHRS and YFSETQ. The CDR3 bases are TGCGCCAGCAGCTTGCTCGTCCAAGAGACCCAGTACTTC. Translation: CASSLLVQETQYF.

This clone was counted many times. The rearrangement joins TRBV5-4 to TRBJ1-2, with D possibly matching TRBD1 (5 bases). CDR1 SGHNT and CDR2 YYREEE come from the germline V gene (reference sequence). V lost 1 base, J lost 3 bases, and 10 bases lay in between. The CDR3 is 14 residues long. The CDR3 loop is CASSLFSGDYGYTF. The CDR3 DNA follows: TGTGCCAGCAGCTTGTTTTCGGGGGACTATGGCTACACCTTC.